Listed here are 22 T cell receptor beta chains from one sample, sequenced in a study of T cell changes during pregnancy in multiple sclerosis. The table came from immunoSEQ multiplex PCR; TCRdb's copy has only in-frame clones and leaves some out. This sample has approximately 50,000 clones, with 90% to 95% found just once. Material: CD4+ T cells from peripheral blood mononuclear cells, obtained after pregnancy. The origin of the receptors is a female donor with multiple sclerosis, enrolled in a pregnancy study.

This clone came up a few times. In the same sample, other DNA sequences code for this CDR3. This rearrangement joins TRBV6-5 to TRBJ1-2; 9 nucleotides align to TRBD1. The CDR3 loop spans 12 amino acids. Germline-derived CDR1 and CDR2 are MNHEY and SVGAGI. Trimming cost V 6 bases and J 6 bases; bases outside gene matches: 2. CDR3: CASRRTGDGYTF. Written as DNA, the CDR3 is TGTGCCAGCAGGAGGACAGGGGATGGCTACACCTTC.

The rearrangement joins TRBV6-6 to TRBJ1-1; 10 bases agree with TRBD1. CDR1 and CDR2 from the germline V gene are MNHNY and SVGAGI (reference sequence). The CDR3 runs 15 residues. V trimming: 4 bases; J trimming: 6 bases; junction bases outside the gene matches: 8. The CDR3 sequence: CASSSATGGPSEAFF. As DNA, the CDR3 is TGTGCCAGCAGTTCGGCGACAGGGGGCCCTTCTGAAGCTTTCTTT.

The chain is built from TRBV7-9 and TRBJ2-5; D gene ambiguous. The germline V gene encodes CDR1 SEHNR and CDR2 FQNEAQ (reference sequence). This CDR3 contains 14 residues. The V gene lost 3 bases and the J gene lost 0 bases, with 8 bases spanning the gap. DNA of the CDR3: TGTGCCAGCAGCTTTGCAGCGTACCAAGAGACCCAGTACTTC. Translated, it gives CASSFAAYQETQYF. Full variable domain (rest looked up from reference TRBV7-9 and TRBJ2-5): DTGVSQNPRHKITKRGQNVTFRCDPISEHNRLYWYRQTLGQGPEFLTYFQNEAQLEKSRLLSDRFSAERPKGSFSTLEIQRTEQGDSAMYLCASSFAAYQETQYFGPGTRLLVL.

The rearrangement joins TRBV5-1 to TRBJ1-1, with 7 nucleotides matching TRBD1. V trimming: 6 bases; J trimming: 1 base; junction bases outside the gene matches: 3. This CDR3 is built from 13 residues. The V gene's germline CDR1 is SGHRS and CDR2 YFSETQ. The CDR3, as DNA: TGCGCCAGCAAAGACAGGGCGAACACTGAAGCTTTCTTT. As protein: CASKDRANTEAFF.

This clone was observed a single time. The chain couples TRBV2 to TRBJ1-2; 7 bases line up with TRBD1. CDR3 length equals 15 residues. V lost 6 bases, J lost 2 bases, and 9 bases stayed unmatched. The germline gives CDR1 SNHLY, CDR2 FYNNEI. The CDR3 DNA follows: TGTGCCAGCAGCGACCCGGGACAGCTAAACTATGGCTACACCTTC. It specifies CASSDPGQLNYGYTF.

The chain combines TRBV19 with TRBJ2-7, with 8 nucleotides matching TRBD1. The CDR3 has 13 amino acids. Germline V gives CDR1 LNHDA, CDR2 SQIVND (reference sequence). V gave up 5 bases and J gave up 5 bases; unmatched junction bases: 5. CDR3 DNA: TGTGCCAGTAGTGGACAGGGAACAAACGAGCAGTACTTC. Protein sequence: CASSGQGTNEQYF.

This CDR3 is CASSFGTRQGSHEQFF. The CDR3 coding sequence is TGCGCCAGCAGCTTTGGGACGCGACAGGGGTCACATGAGCAGTTCTTC. This chain uses TRBV5-1 with TRBJ2-1; TRBD1 matches at 8 bases. Germline lookup yields CDR1 SGHRS and CDR2 YFSETQ. V lost 2 bases, J lost 8 bases, and 12 bases stayed unmatched. The CDR3 contains 16 residues.

The chain uses TRBV29-1 and TRBJ2-1, with a tentative D call TRBD2 (6 bases). The CDR3 totals 15 residues. The V gene lost 7 bases and the J gene lost 12 bases, with 28 bases spanning the gap. CDR1 and CDR2 (germline): SQVTM, ANQGSEA. The CDR3 sequence: CSAAPTSSGTAAQFF. The CDR3 DNA reads TGCAGCGCCGCGCCTACTAGCAGCGGAACCGCTGCGCAGTTCTTC.

The chain carries TRBV6-5 and TRBJ1-4, with D possibly matching TRBD1 (5 bases). Germline V lookup: CDR1 MNHEY, CDR2 SVGAGI. Between the trimmed V and J ends, which lost 10 bases and 6 bases, there was a span of 9 bases. The CDR3 runs to 11 residues. CDR3 sequence: CANLRDEKLFF. The DNA for the CDR3 is TGTGCCAACCTCAGGGATGAAAAACTGTTTTTT.

The chain has TRBV7-8 and TRBJ2-7; 7 bases map to TRBD1. Losses at the gene ends were 5 bases for V and 2 bases for J; bases not matched to a gene: 3. The CDR3 has 13 amino acids. Germline-derived CDR1 and CDR2 are SGHVS and FQNEAQ. The CDR3 coding sequence is TGTGCCAGCAGCAAGACAGGGCCCTACGAGCAGTACTTC. The encoded protein is CASSKTGPYEQYF.

V usage is TRBV11-2 and J usage is TRBJ1-3; 9 bases line up with TRBD1. V gave up 2 bases and J gave up 7 bases; unmatched junction bases: 9. This CDR3 region has 16 residues. Germline V gene sequence: CDR1 SGHAT, CDR2 FQNNGV. CDR3 amino acids: CASSLTPGTGLNTIYF. CDR3 DNA sequence: TGTGCCAGCAGCTTAACGCCCGGGACAGGGCTCAACACCATATATTTT.

The J gene is TRBJ2-1, the V gene TRBV28; 8 bases line up with TRBD2. The CDR3 runs to 16 residues. Germline assignment: CDR1 MDHEN and CDR2 SYDVKM. V shed 4 bases and J 5 bases; nucleotides not matched to a gene: 10. The CDR3 DNA reads TGTGCCAGCAGTTCCCTCGGGAGGGTTAGGGACAATGAGCAGTTCTTC. Translating it yields CASSSLGRVRDNEQFF.

V usage is TRBV6-5 and J usage is TRBJ1-5; 7 nucleotides agree with TRBD1. This CDR3 comprises 15 residues. Trimming cost V 6 bases and J 4 bases; bases outside gene matches: 9. Per germline, CDR1 MNHEY and CDR2 SVGAGI. The CDR3 sequence: CASSADRAQNQPQHF. The CDR3 DNA reads as TGTGCCAGCAGCGCTGACAGGGCCCAAAATCAGCCCCAGCATTTT.

This clone was seen a single time. V is TRBV19 and J is TRBJ2-7; 9 bases are shared with TRBD1. The CDR3 contains 14 residues. Germline V gives CDR1 LNHDA, CDR2 SQIVND (reference sequence). Losses at the gene ends were 4 bases for V and 2 bases for J; bases not matched to a gene: 3. The CDR3 region has the DNA TGTGCCAGTAGTACCCGGACAGGGGCCTACGAGCAGTACTTC. This gives the protein CASSTRTGAYEQYF.

This clone has just a few counts. This chain uses TRBV19 with TRBJ1-5; D ambiguous. The germline V gene encodes CDR1 LNHDA and CDR2 SQIVND (reference sequence). The CDR3 loop spans 13 amino acids. Between the trimmed V and J ends, which lost 5 bases and 0 bases, there was a span of 5 bases. CDR3 coding DNA: TGTGCCAGTAGTGACTTTAGCAATCAGCCCCAGCATTTT. This sequence encodes CASSDFSNQPQHF.

The chain carries TRBV5-4 and TRBJ2-3; 10 bases are shared with TRBD2. Germline CDR1 SGHNT, CDR2 YYREEE (reference sequence). There are 15 residues in the CDR3. Trimming removed 0 bases from V and 6 bases from J; junction bases left unmatched: 4. CDR3 loop: CASSLADSGRDTQYF. CDR3 bases: TGTGCCAGCAGCTTGGCCGATAGCGGGAGGGATACGCAGTATTTT.

The chain carries TRBV29-1 and TRBJ1-4; 8 nucleotides agree with TRBD1. Germline V CDR1 and CDR2: SQVTM, ANQGSEA. V lost 5 bases to trimming and J lost 8 bases; unmatched junction nucleotides: 10. CDR3 length equals 14 residues. CDR3 nucleotide sequence: TGCAGCGTTACGACCGACAGGGGAGTAGAAAAACTGTTTTTT. It translates to CSVTTDRGVEKLFF.

J is TRBJ2-5 and V is TRBV4-2; 7 bases match TRBD2. The CDR3 totals 17 residues. Trimming at V came to 3 bases and at J to 4 bases, leaving 14 bases not matched to a gene. The V gene's germline CDR1 is LGHNA and CDR2 YNFKEQ. CDR3 DNA sequence: TGTGCCAGCAGCCATGCCTTCAACCGGGACTATTTAGAGACCCAGTACTTC. Protein: CASSHAFNRDYLETQYF.

This rearrangement joins TRBV19 to TRBJ2-3; D unresolved. CDR1 is LNHDA and CDR2 is SQIVND in the germline V gene (reference sequence). V lost 6 bases to trimming and J lost 2 bases, with 9 bases between them. The CDR3 is made up of 13 amino acids. The CDR3 coding sequence is TGTGCCAGTAGAAGCACCGACACAGATACGCAGTATTTT. It specifies CASRSTDTDTQYF. Looking up the rest from reference TRBV19 and TRBJ2-3 gives the full variable domain: DGGITQSPKYLFRKEGQNVTLSCEQNLNHDAMYWYRQDPGQGLRLIYYSQIVNDFQKGDIAEGYSVSREKKESFPLTVTSAQKNPTAFYLCASRSTDTDTQYFGPGTRLTVL.

The chain recombines TRBV7-2 with TRBJ2-5; possible D gene TRBD2, 6 bases. The V end was cut by 5 bases, the J end by 4 bases, with 17 bases between. Per the germline V gene, CDR1 is SGHTA and CDR2 is FQGNSA. This CDR3 has 15 residues. The CDR3 reads CASSLHGSGLETQYF. CDR3 in DNA: TGTGCCAGCAGCCTCCATGGTAGCGGTCTAGAGACCCAGTACTTC.

The chain is built from TRBV6-1 and TRBJ2-5, with TRBD2 matching over 8 bases. The V and J ends lost 4 bases and 1 base, in that order; junction bases with no gene match: 8. Germline V gene data show CDR1 as MNHNS and CDR2 as SASEGT. The CDR3 length is 16 residues. The CDR3 sequence: CASSVTAGGLQETQYF. CDR3 bases: TGTGCCAGCAGTGTTACGGCGGGAGGCCTCCAAGAGACCCAGTACTTC.

The chain recombines TRBV10-1 with TRBJ1-5; D may be TRBD1 (5 bases). The CDR3 covers 17 residues. V was clipped by 7 bases and J by 2 bases, with 21 bases between them. Per the germline V gene, CDR1 is WNHNN and CDR2 is SYGVQD (reference sequence). CDR3 in DNA: TGCGCCAGCATCCCCGCTCATAGGGGCATGGGCAATCAGCCCCAGCATTTT. This translates into CASIPAHRGMGNQPQHF.